The T cell receptor beta chain described here comes from a study of blood T cells in healthy people across ages. The CDR3 totals 14 residues. V gave up 3 bases and J gave up 5 bases, with 13 bases separating them. Study-level points and caveats: Both higher diversity and more naive CD4+ cells marked long-lived donors when set against aged donors. Because donor CMV status was unknown, expanded clonotype changes were possibly confounded. Per million T cells, TCR beta diversity dropped about linearly as age rose.

Details on this clonotype: Its antigen is unknown.

PCR was performed a second time for about 6 to 12 cycles using a sample-barcoded 5' primer and a J-beta primer mix. TCRdb reprocessed the 5' RACE reads via MiXCR and lists one record per CDR3 protein. The sample lists 750,000 or so distinct CDR3 sequences, 20% to 25% occurring once. This sample also belongs to another study, concerning T cells of mothers and their children.

This TCR was recovered from a boy between 10 and 17 years old in good health. Sequencing used blood. The chain is built from TRBV12-3 or TRBV12-4 and TRBJ1-1; D is perhaps TRBD1 (5 bases). DNA for the CDR3: TGTGCCAGCAGTTTTGGGGGTAAGGGTACTGAAGCTTTCTTT. Amino acid sequence: CASSFGGKGTEAFF.